Listed below are T cell receptor beta chains from one sample, sequenced in a study of vaccination and CD4 T cells after COVID-19. TCRdb called the PCR reads again in MiXCR, with one record for every CDR3 protein. There are about 16,000 distinct CDR3 sequences in the sample; 40% to 60% occur only once, and roughly a quarter lies in the top ten. Which antigens these TCRs recognize remains unknown. This specimen consisted of cultured CD4+ T cells from blood, obtained after SARS-CoV-2 vaccination. Receptors originate from a human donor with COVID-19. Both conserved end residues are part of each CDR3. Each record gives: clone size, D gene, V gene, J gene, CDR3 DNA, CDR3 protein. D genes are given only for firm matches. Not every row has a clone size; where given, it reads once, few, many or a size class.

NA,NA,TRBV15,TRBJ2-5,TGTGCCACCAGCAGAGATCGTAAGACCGGAGGGACCCAGTACTTC,CATSRDRKTGGTQYF
few,NA,TRBV7-2,TRBJ1-1,TGTGCCAGCAGTTATTCCCGGGACACCGAAGCTTTCTTT,CASSYSRDTEAFF
NA,NA,TRBV25-1,TRBJ1-1,TGTGCCAGCAGGCACAACCCCCCAGGGGTCACTGAAGCTTTCTTT,CASRHNPPGVTEAFF
NA,TRBD2,TRBV7-3,TRBJ2-7,TGTGCCAGCAGCTACGGCGGGGGTTCCGAGCAGTACTTC,CASSYGGGSEQYF
NA,NA,TRBV2,TRBJ2-7,TGTGCCAGCCGAGGACTGGGTGGCTCCTACGAGCAGTACTTC,CASRGLGGSYEQYF
NA,TRBD1,TRBV5-1,TRBJ2-5,TGCGCCAGCAGCTTGGCCGGGACAGGGGATCAAGAGACCCAGTACTTC,CASSLAGTGDQETQYF
NA,NA,TRBV2,TRBJ1-1,TGTGCCAGCCGACTACGGTTGAACACTGAAGCTTTCTTT,CASRLRLNTEAFF
NA,NA,TRBV5-5,TRBJ1-1,TGTGCCAGCAGCTTGGTGACAGGCGGGGCATCAGAAGCTTTCTTT,CASSLVTGGASEAFF
NA,NA,TRBV6-2/TRBV6-3,TRBJ2-7,TGTGCCAGCGGCGAATACGGGACGGCCTCCTACGAGCAGTACTTC,CASGEYGTASYEQYF
NA,TRBD1,TRBV5-4,TRBJ1-1,TGTGCCAGCAGCCAAGGACAGGCCCGATTGAACACTGAAGCTTTCTTT,CASSQGQARLNTEAFF
NA,NA,TRBV10-1,TRBJ1-5,TGCGCCAGCAGTGAGACTGGGGTAGGACAGCCCCAGCATTTT,CASSETGVGQPQHF
NA,TRBD1,TRBV7-2,TRBJ2-1,TGTGCCAGCAGCCGCGAGACAGGGCGAGAGCAGTTCTTC,CASSRETGREQFF
NA,TRBD1,TRBV6-1,TRBJ2-3,TGTGCCAGCAGTGAAATTTTCGGACAGGGGGCGTCCTGGACAGATACGCAGTATTTT,CASSEIFGQGASWTDTQYF
NA,NA,TRBV2,TRBJ1-2,TGTGCCAGCAACAACCGGGGGCGAGGGGGCTACACCTTC,CASNNRGRGGYTF
NA,NA,TRBV12-3/TRBV12-4,TRBJ2-2,TGTGCCAGCAGCCTAACCGGGACAACGAACACCGGGGAGCTGTTTTTT,CASSLTGTTNTGELFF
few,TRBD1,TRBV20-1,TRBJ1-5,TGCAGTGCCAAGACAACTACACAGGGGGATCAGCCCCAGCATTTT,CSAKTTTQGDQPQHF
few,TRBD2,TRBV5-1,TRBJ2-2,TGCGCCAGCAGCTTGGCCGAGGCTAGCGGGGGGCTTAACACCGGGGAGCTGTTTTTT,CASSLAEASGGLNTGELFF
few,NA,TRBV21-1,TRBJ2-5,TGTGCCAGCAGCAAAGGTCCGAGGGGTATCCAAGAGACCCAGTACTTC,CASSKGPRGIQETQYF
NA,NA,TRBV7-2,TRBJ1-2,TGTGCCAGCAGCTTATCCGGCCGGGGGGGCTACACCTTC,CASSLSGRGGYTF
few,NA,TRBV11-2,TRBJ1-5,TGTGCCAGCAGCTTAACCCCTGGCCAGCCCCAGCATTTT,CASSLTPGQPQHF
NA,TRBD2,TRBV10-3,TRBJ2-7,TGTGCCATCAGGGGTAGCGGGGGACAGACCTACGAGCAGTACTTC,CAIRGSGGQTYEQYF
NA,TRBD2,TRBV27,TRBJ2-2,TGTGCCAGCAGTCCCTGGACTAGCGGGGGGGCGAACACCGGGGAGCTGTTTTTT,CASSPWTSGGANTGELFF
NA,TRBD1,TRBV11-3,TRBJ1-1,TGTGCCAGCAGCTCGGGCGACAGGGCGGACACTGAAGCTTTCTTT,CASSSGDRADTEAFF
NA,NA,TRBV19,TRBJ1-6,TGTGCCAGCCGGGACATCTATAATTCACCCCTCCACTTT,CASRDIYNSPLHF
NA,NA,TRBV29-1,TRBJ1-2,TGCAGCGTCGAAAATCCTTTCTATGGCTACACCTTC,CSVENPFYGYTF
NA,NA,TRBV10-1,TRBJ1-2,TGCGCCAGCAGTGACGCGGGGGGCTATGGCTACACCTTC,CASSDAGGYGYTF
NA,NA,TRBV19,TRBJ1-3,TGTGCCAGTAGTATAAGTAGGACGCCTGGAAACACCATATATTTT,CASSISRTPGNTIYF
few,NA,TRBV20-1,TRBJ1-5,TGCAGTGCTAGAGATGCAGGGACATATCAGCCCCAGCATTTT,CSARDAGTYQPQHF
NA,TRBD2,TRBV7-3,TRBJ2-1,TGTGCCAGCGCGGGGGGGGGCCGTAACAATGAGCAGTTCTTC,CASAGGGRNNEQFF
NA,NA,TRBV12-3/TRBV12-4,TRBJ1-5,TGTGCCAGCAGTTTGTTAGGGTCGGGTCAGCCCCAGCATTTT,CASSLLGSGQPQHF
NA,TRBD2,TRBV24-1,TRBJ2-2,TGTGCCACCAGTGACTTGGGGACGGGGGGTGCCGGGGAGCTGTTTTTT,CATSDLGTGGAGELFF
few,NA,TRBV7-3,TRBJ2-5,TGTGCCAGCAGCTTAAATCGGGGGGCCCAAGAGACCCAGTACTTC,CASSLNRGAQETQYF
NA,NA,TRBV7-6,TRBJ2-7,TGTGCCAGCAGCTTAGAAGCGCACGAGCAGTACTTC,CASSLEAHEQYF
few,NA,TRBV19,TRBJ1-2,TGTGCCATTCCCTCTGGGGAGCCCCCAGGGTATGGCTACACCTTC,CAIPSGEPPGYGYTF
NA,TRBD2,TRBV5-4,TRBJ2-5,TGTGCCAGCAGCCGTGGACTAGCGGGGGGGGAGAAAGAGACCCAGTACTTC,CASSRGLAGGEKETQYF
few,NA,TRBV19,TRBJ1-1,TGTGCCACCAGCATTGGGAGGGCCACTGAAGCTTTCTTT,CATSIGRATEAFF
NA,NA,TRBV7-6,TRBJ1-4,TGTGCCAGCAGCTTAATTAAGGCCGGCGGAAGGCCTGTGGGACTGTTTTTT,CASSLIKAGGRPVGLFF
NA,TRBD2,TRBV7-2,TRBJ2-1,TGTGCCAGCAGCTTAGCGGGCGGGGGGACCTACAATGAGCAGTTCTTC,CASSLAGGGTYNEQFF
NA,NA,TRBV29-1,TRBJ2-7,TGCAGCGTATCTGGCCTTTCCTACGAGCAGTACTTC,CSVSGLSYEQYF
few,NA,TRBV11-2,TRBJ1-6,TGTGCCAGCAGCCCCTCGGACAGTTTGAATTCACCCCTCCACTTT,CASSPSDSLNSPLHF
few,NA,TRBV6-2/TRBV6-3,TRBJ1-1,TGTGCCAGCAGTCCATATCCCCCCGAAGCTTTCTTT,CASSPYPPEAFF
NA,NA,TRBV6-2/TRBV6-3,TRBJ1-1,TGTGCCAGCAGTACCGGGACTACGGCGGTAACTGAAGCTTTCTTT,CASSTGTTAVTEAFF
NA,NA,TRBV5-1,TRBJ1-6,TGCGCCAGCAGCTTGACGGCCGGGCAAAAGGGAAATTCACCCCTCCACTTT,CASSLTAGQKGNSPLHF
NA,TRBD2,TRBV7-2,TRBJ2-7,TGTGCCAGCAGCCTTCTAGCGGGGGGGAAGACGAGCTCCTACGAGCAGTACTTC,CASSLLAGGKTSSYEQYF
NA,TRBD1,TRBV7-9,TRBJ2-6,TGTGCCAGCAGCTCGGGGACAGGGGGCGCTGGGGCCAACGTCCTGACTTTC,CASSSGTGGAGANVLTF
few,NA,TRBV15,TRBJ2-1,TGTGCCACCAGCAGAGATCGACCGGGGCTGGGCAATGAGCAGTTCTTC,CATSRDRPGLGNEQFF
NA,TRBD2,TRBV20-1,TRBJ2-1,TGCAGTGCTCCTGTCCTCCGCGGGGGGACTCGGGATGAGCAGTTCTTC,CSAPVLRGGTRDEQFF
few,NA,TRBV20-1,TRBJ1-2,TGCAGTGCCCGACCCTCAGCTGAAAACTATGGCTACACCTTC,CSARPSAENYGYTF
NA,NA,TRBV7-8,TRBJ1-2,TGTGCCAGCAGCCGAGTGCGGCAGGACTATGGCTACACCTTC,CASSRVRQDYGYTF
NA,NA,TRBV6-1,TRBJ1-2,TGTGCCAGCACTCCTGACCCAGGGTATTTTAACTATGGCTACACCTTC,CASTPDPGYFNYGYTF
NA,NA,TRBV30,TRBJ1-1,TGTGCCTGGAGTGCGGGCCCATTACCTGAAGCTTTCTTT,CAWSAGPLPEAFF
NA,NA,TRBV20-1,TRBJ2-5,TGCAGTGCGCGGACATCGGGCCAAGAGACCCAGTACTTC,CSARTSGQETQYF
NA,NA,TRBV20-1,TRBJ1-5,TGCAGTGCTAGATCGGGGGGCCAGCCCCAGCATTTT,CSARSGGQPQHF
large,NA,TRBV2,TRBJ1-2,TGTGCCAGCACCCGCCCGGTCCCAGGGGACGGCTACACCTTC,CASTRPVPGDGYTF